This TCR beta chain appears in the sequencing data of a study of blood T cell repertoires in COVID-19. Turning to the study itself: Whether acute or convalescent, the COVID-19 samples came from the United States, Italy and Spain.

Methods used by the authors: Estimation of nucleated cell counts was performed using reference gene primer amplification. Produced via immunoSEQ multiplex PCR; TCRdb's table is partial and in-frame only. D and trimming come from the DNA, and the V and J calls and clone size come from that table. The table includes 250,000 to 300,000 clones, approximately 91% detected once. Seattle participants joined during active infection and were tracked over time. Germline V gives CDR1 MNHEY, CDR2 SMNVEV (reference sequence). The junction had 15 bases not matched to a gene; V was cut back by 3 bases and J by 3 bases. The CDR3 sequence is 18 residues long.

The TCR comes from a woman aged 30 to 39 with COVID-19, enrolled during active disease. The sample comprised peripheral blood. This chain uses TRBV27 with TRBJ1-1, with TRBD1 matching 8 bases. In DNA form, the CDR3 reads TGTGCCAGCAGTTTCCGAAAGGCCCGACAGGGGAGCGACACTGAAGCTTTCTTT. It codes for CASSFRKARQGSDTEAFF.